The present TCR beta chain was sequenced within a study of long-term antiretroviral therapy in people with HIV. Study results and limitations: Investigators report no available data on ART adherence, viral resistance or therapy changes. Within the repertoire, clones expanded before ART were dominant at all time points.

The study drew at least one pre-ART and at least two post-ART PBMC samples from every donor. Treatment of all HIV participants took place in the United States. Researchers ran immunoSEQ v3.0 at survey level. Sequenced by immunoSEQ multiplex PCR; TCRdb stores in-frame clones only, minus some. Of approximately 19,000 clones listed, about 89% are singletons. Germline CDR1 reads MNHNY; CDR2 reads SVGAGI (reference sequence). This CDR3 comprises 12 residues. Trimming stripped 2 bases from V and 8 bases from J, with 9 bases between. Details on this clone: What it binds is unknown.

The V call is TRBV6-6, the J call TRBJ1-1; D perhaps matches TRBD1 (5 bases). The specimen was unsorted PBMCs, collected about 2.7 years after starting antiretroviral therapy. This receptor was identified in a woman in her forties or fifties with HIV. The CDR3 region is CASSYGGGEAFF. CDR3 coding DNA: TGTGCCAGCAGTTACGGGGGAGGAGAAGCTTTCTTT.